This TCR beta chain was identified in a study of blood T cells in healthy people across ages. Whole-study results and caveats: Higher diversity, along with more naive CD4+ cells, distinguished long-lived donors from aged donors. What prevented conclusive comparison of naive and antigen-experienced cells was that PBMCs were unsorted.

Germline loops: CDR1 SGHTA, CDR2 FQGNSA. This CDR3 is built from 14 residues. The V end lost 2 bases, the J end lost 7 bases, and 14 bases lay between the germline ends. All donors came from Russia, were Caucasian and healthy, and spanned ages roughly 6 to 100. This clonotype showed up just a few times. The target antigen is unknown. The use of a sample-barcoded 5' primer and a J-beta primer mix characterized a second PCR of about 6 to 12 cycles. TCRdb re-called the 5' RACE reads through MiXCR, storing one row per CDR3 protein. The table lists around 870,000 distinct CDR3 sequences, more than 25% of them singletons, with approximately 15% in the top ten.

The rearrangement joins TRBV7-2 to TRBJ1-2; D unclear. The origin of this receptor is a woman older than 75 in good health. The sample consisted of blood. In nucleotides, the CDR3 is TGTGCCAGCAGCTTAAAGTGGGATCTAGGTGGCTACACCTTC. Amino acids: CASSLKWDLGGYTF.